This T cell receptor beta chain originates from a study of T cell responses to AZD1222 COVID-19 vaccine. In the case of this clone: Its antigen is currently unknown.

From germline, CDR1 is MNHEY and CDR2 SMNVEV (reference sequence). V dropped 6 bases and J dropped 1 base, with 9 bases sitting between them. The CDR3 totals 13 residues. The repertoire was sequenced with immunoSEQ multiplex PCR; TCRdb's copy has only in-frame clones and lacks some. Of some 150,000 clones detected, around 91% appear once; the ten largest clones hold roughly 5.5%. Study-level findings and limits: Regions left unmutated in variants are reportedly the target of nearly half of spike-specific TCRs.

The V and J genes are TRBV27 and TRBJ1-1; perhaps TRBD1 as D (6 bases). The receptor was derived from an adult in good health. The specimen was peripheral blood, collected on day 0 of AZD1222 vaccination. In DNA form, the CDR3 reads TGTGCCAGCAGCCAACAGGGGAACACTGAAGCTTTCTTT. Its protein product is CASSQQGNTEAFF.